Given below is one T cell receptor (beta chain) in context. Antigen specificity is unknown. The record originates from a study of T cell responses to AZD1222 COVID-19 vaccine. Overall study results and limits: Repertoire sampling was restricted to post-peak T cell response timepoints. Females outnumbered males among donors, who were mostly white British; clonal diversity was possibly underestimated.

The protocol was immunoSEQ multiplex PCR, while the TCRdb copy is restricted to in-frame clones and leaves out a portion. The sample has roughly 80,000 clones, about nine tenths seen once. Pooling covered second doses at about 4 or about 12 weeks. The CDR3 has 12 residues. Trimming cost V 4 bases and J 6 bases, with 9 bases left between them. Looked up from germline, CDR1 is ENHRY and CDR2 is SYGVKD. This chain joins TRBV10-3 and TRBJ1-2; D ambiguous. The sample consisted of peripheral blood, taken 28 days after the second AZD1222 dose. This clonotype was obtained from an adult who received the AZD1222 COVID-19 vaccine. CDR3 sequence: CAISVKGNGYTF. The CDR3 region has the DNA TGTGCCATCAGTGTAAAGGGTAATGGCTACACCTTC.